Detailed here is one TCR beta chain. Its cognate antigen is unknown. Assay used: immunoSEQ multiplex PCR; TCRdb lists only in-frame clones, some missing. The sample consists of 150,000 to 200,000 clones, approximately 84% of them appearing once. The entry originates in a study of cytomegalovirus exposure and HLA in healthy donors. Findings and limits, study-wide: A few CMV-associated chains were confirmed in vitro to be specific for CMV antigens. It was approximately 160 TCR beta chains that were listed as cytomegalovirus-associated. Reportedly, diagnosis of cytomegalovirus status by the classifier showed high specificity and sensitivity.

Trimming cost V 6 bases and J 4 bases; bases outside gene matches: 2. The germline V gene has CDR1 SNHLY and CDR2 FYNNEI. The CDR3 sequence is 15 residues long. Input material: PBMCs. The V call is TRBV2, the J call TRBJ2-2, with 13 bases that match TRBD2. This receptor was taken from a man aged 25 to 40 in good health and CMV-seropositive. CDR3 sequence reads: CASSRTSGSTGELFF. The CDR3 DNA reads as TGTGCCAGCAGCCGGACTAGCGGGAGCACCGGGGAGCTGTTTTTT. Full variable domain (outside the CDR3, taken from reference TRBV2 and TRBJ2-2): EPEVTQTPSHQVTQMGQEVILRCVPISNHLYFYWYRQILGQKVEFLVSFYNNEISEKSEIFDDQFSVERPDGSNFTLKIRSTKLEDSAMYFCASSRTSGSTGELFFGEGSRLTVL.